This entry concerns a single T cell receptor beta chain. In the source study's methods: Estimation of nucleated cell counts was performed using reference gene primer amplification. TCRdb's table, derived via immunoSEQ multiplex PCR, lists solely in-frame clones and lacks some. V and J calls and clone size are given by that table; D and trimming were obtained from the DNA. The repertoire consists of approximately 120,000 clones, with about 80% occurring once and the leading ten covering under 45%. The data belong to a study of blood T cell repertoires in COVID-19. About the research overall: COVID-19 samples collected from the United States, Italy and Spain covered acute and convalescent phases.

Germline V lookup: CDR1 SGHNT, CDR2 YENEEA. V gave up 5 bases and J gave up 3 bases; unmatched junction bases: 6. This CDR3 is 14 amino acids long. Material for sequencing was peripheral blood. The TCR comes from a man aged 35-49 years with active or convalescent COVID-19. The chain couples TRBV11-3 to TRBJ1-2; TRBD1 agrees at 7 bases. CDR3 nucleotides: TGTGCCAGCAGCCTCGGGACAGAATACTATGGCTACACCTTC. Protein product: CASSLGTEYYGYTF.